The clone carrying this TCR beta chain has a handful of counts. Its target is not known. The TCR cDNA carried a universal primer site and UMIs from 5'RACE template switching. One entry per CDR3 protein results from TCRdb running MiXCR on the 5' RACE reads. The sample includes 200,000 to 300,000 distinct CDR3 sequences, about an eighth of them seen just once. The data belong to a study of T cells after yellow fever vaccination. Study-level findings and limits: Though weaker, the secondary response peaked faster, on day 5 versus 15.

Source: CD4+ T cells sorted from PBMCs, taken 45 days after the yellow fever booster vaccination. The clonotype originates from a man in his thirties or forties who received the YFV17D yellow fever vaccine.

The CDR3 reads CASRGTPGSNEQFF. CDR3 nucleotides: TGTGCCAGCAGAGGGACCCCGGGTTCCAATGAGCAGTTCTTC. V is TRBV2 and J is TRBJ2-1, with D perhaps given as TRBD1 or TRBD2 (5 bases each). This CDR3 spans 14 amino acids. Germline V gives CDR1 SNHLY, CDR2 FYNNEI. V lost 6 bases to trimming and J lost 6 bases, with 15 bases between them.